This T cell receptor beta chain comes out of a study of blood T cell repertoires in COVID-19. Study-level background: Sites across the United States, Italy and Spain contributed samples from acute and convalescent COVID-19.

This clone was detected ten times or more. The table came from immunoSEQ multiplex PCR; TCRdb's copy has only in-frame clones and leaves some out. There are 150,000 to 200,000 clones in the sample; 85% occur only once, and 2.5% to 4% lies in the top ten. The V gene's germline CDR1 is GTSNPN and CDR2 SVGIG (reference sequence). Trimming removed 5 bases from V and 5 bases from J, with 15 bases in between. The CDR3 has 13 residues. Sequencing input: peripheral blood. The TCR originated in a human donor with acute or convalescent COVID-19. The donor label of this sample is uncertain. V gene TRBV30 combines with J gene TRBJ1-1; D gene uncertain. CDR3 DNA: TGTGCCTGGGACCGACCCGGAGGAACTGAAGCTTTCTTT. It specifies CAWDRPGGTEAFF.